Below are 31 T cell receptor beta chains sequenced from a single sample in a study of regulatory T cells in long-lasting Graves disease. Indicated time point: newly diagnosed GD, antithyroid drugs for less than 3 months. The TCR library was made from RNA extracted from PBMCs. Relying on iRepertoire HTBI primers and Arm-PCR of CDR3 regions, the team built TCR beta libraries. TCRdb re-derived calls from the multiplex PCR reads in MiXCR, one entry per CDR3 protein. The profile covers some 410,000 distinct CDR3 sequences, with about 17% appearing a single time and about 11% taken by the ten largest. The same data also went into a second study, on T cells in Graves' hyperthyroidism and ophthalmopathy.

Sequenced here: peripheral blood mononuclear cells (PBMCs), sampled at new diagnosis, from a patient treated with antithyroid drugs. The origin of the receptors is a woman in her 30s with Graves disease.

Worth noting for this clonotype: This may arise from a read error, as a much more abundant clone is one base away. The CDR3 nucleotides are TGTGCCAGCAGCCGGGACAGACTAGCGTGGAACAATGAGCAGTTCTTC. It is translated as CASSRDRLAWNNEQFF. The V and J genes are TRBV3-1 and TRBJ2-5; D might be TRBD2 (8 bases). The assigned J gene may be wrong: the sequence end matches TRBJ2-1 better. Per germline, CDR1 LGHDT and CDR2 YNNKEL (reference sequence). The CDR3 length is 16 residues.

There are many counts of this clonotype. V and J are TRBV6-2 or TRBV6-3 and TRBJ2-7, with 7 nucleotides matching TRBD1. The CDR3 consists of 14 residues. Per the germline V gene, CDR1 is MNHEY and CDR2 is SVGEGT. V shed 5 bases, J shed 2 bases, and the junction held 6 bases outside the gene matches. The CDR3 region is CASSSWDSTYEQYF. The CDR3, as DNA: TGTGCCAGCAGTAGTTGGGACAGTACCTACGAGCAGTACTTC.

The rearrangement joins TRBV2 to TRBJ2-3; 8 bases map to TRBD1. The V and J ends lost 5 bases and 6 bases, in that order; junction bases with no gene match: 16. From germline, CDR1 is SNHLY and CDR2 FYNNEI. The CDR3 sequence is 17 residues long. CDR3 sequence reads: CASSLSGTGTFSDTQYF. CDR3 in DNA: TGTGCCAGCAGTTTATCCGGGACAGGAACCTTTTCGGATACGCAGTATTTT.

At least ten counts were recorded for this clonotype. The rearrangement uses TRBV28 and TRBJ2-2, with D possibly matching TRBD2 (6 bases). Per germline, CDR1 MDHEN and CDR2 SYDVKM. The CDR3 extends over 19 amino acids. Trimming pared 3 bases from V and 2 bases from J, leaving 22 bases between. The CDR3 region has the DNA TGTGCCAGCAGTTTGTGGCTAGCGCGTTCCGTTCTTAACACCGGGGAGCTGTTTTTT. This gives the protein CASSLWLARSVLNTGELFF.

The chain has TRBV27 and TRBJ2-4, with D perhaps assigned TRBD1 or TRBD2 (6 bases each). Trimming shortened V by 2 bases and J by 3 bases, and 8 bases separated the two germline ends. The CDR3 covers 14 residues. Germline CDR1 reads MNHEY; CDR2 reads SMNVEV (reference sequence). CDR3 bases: TGTGCCAGCAGTTTAAGGGGGGACAAAAACATTCAGTACTTC. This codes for CASSLRGDKNIQYF.

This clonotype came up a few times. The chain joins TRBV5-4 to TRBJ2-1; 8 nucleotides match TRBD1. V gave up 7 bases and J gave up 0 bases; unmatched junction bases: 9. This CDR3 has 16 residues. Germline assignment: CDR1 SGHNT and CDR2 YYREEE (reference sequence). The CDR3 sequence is CASGDDRGSSYNEQFF. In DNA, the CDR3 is TGTGCCAGCGGGGATGACAGGGGTAGCTCCTACAATGAGCAGTTCTTC.

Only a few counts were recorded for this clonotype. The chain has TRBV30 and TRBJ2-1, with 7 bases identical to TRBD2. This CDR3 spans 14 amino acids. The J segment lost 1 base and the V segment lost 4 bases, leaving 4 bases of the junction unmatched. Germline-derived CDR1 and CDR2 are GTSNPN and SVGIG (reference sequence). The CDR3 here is CAWKLALSYNEQFF. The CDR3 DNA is TGTGCCTGGAAACTAGCGCTGTCCTACAATGAGCAGTTCTTC.

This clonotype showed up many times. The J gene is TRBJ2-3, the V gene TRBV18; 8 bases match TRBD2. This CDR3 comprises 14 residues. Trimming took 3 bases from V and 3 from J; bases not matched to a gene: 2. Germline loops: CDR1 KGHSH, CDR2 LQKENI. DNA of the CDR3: TGTGCCAGCTCACCTAGCGGGACGACAGATACGCAGTATTTT. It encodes CASSPSGTTDTQYF.

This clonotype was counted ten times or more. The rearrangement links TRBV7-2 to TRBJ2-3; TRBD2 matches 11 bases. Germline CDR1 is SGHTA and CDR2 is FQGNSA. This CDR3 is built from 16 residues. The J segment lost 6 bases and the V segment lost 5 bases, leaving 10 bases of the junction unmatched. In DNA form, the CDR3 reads TGTGCCAGCAGCCGAAATAGCGGGAGGGCCGTCGATACGCAGTATTTT. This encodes CASSRNSGRAVDTQYF.

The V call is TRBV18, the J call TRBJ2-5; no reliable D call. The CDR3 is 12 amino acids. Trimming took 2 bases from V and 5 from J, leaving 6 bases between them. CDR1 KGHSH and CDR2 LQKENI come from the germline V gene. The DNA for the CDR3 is TGTGCCAGCTCACCAATCGTCGAGACCCAGTACTTC. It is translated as CASSPIVETQYF.

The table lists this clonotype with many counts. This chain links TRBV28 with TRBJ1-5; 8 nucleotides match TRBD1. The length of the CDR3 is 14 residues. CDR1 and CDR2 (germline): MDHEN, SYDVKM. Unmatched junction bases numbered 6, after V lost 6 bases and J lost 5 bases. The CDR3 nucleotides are TGTGCCAGCAGCCCGACAGGGGCGCATCAGCCCCAGCATTTT. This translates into CASSPTGAHQPQHF. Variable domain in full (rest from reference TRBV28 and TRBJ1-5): DVKVTQSSRYLVKRTGEKVFLECVQDMDHENMFWYRQDPGLGLRLIYFSYDVKMKEKGDIPEGYSVSREKKERFSLILESASTNQTSMYLCASSPTGAHQPQHFGDGTRLSIL.

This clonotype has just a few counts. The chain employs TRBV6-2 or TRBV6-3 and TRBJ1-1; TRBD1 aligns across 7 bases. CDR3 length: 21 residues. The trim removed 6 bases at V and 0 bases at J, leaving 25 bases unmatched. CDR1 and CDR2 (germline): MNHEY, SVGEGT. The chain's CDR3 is CASRSPIPPRGGSRMNTEAFF. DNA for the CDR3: TGTGCCAGCAGGTCACCGATCCCACCCAGGGGGGGATCCCGAATGAACACTGAAGCTTTCTTT.

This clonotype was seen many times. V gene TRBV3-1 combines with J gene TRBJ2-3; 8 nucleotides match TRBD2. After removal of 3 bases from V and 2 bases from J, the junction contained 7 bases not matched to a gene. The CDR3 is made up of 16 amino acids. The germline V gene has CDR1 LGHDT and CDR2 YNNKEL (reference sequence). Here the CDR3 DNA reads TGTGCCAGCAGCCATATACTAGCGGAGTCCACAGATACGCAGTATTTT. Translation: CASSHILAESTDTQYF.

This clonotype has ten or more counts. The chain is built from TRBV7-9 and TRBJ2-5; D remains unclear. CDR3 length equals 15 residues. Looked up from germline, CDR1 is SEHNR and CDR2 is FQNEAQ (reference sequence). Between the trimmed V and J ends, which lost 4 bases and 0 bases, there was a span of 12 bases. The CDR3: CASSSWLRYQETQYF. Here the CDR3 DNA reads TGTGCCAGCAGCTCCTGGCTCAGGTACCAAGAGACCCAGTACTTC. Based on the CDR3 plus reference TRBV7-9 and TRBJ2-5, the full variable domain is DTGVSQNPRHKITKRGQNVTFRCDPISEHNRLYWYRQTLGQGPEFLTYFQNEAQLEKSRLLSDRFSAERPKGSFSTLEIQRTEQGDSAMYLCASSSWLRYQETQYFGPGTRLLVL.

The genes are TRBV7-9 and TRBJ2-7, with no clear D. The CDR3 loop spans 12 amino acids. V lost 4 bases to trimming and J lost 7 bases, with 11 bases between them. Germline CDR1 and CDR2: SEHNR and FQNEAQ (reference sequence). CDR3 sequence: CASSYARQEQYF. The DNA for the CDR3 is TGTGCCAGCAGCTATGCGAGGCAGGAGCAGTACTTC.

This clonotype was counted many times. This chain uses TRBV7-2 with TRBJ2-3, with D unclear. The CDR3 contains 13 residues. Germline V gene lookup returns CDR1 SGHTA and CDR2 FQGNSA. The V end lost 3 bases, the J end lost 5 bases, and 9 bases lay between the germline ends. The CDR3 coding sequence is TGTGCCAGCAGCTTCCCTTCGGGAGATACGCAGTATTTT. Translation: CASSFPSGDTQYF.

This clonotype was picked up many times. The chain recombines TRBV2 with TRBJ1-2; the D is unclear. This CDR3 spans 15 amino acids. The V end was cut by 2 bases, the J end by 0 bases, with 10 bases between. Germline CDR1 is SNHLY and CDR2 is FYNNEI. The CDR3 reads CASSENRETNYGYTF. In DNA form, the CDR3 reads TGTGCCAGCAGTGAAAACCGGGAGACTAACTATGGCTACACCTTC.

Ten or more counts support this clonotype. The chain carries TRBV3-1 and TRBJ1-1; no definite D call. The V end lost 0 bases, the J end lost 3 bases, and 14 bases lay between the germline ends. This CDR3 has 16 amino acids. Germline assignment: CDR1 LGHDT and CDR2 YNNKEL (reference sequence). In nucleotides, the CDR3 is TGTGCCAGCAGCCAAGAGTGGGTCAGCCCGTACACTGAAGCTTTCTTT. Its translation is CASSQEWVSPYTEAFF.

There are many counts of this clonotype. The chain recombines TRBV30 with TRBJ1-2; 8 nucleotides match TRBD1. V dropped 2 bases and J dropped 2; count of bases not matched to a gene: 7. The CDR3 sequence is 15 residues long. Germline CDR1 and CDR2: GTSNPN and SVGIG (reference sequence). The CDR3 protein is CAWSFGQGSNYGYTF. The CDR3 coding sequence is TGTGCCTGGAGTTTCGGACAGGGATCGAACTATGGCTACACCTTC. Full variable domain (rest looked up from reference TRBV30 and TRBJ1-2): SQTIHQWPATLVQPVGSPLSLECTVEGTSNPNLYWYRQAAGRGLQLLFYSVGIGQISSEVPQNLSASRPQDRQFILSSKKLLLSDSGFYLCAWSFGQGSNYGYTFGSGTRLTVV.

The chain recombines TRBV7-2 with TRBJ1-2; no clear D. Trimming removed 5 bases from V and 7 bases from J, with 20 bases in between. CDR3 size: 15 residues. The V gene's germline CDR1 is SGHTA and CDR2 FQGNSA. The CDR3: CASSPRPNSLSGYTF. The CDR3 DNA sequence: TGTGCCAGCAGCCCGCGACCGAATTCGTTGTCTGGCTACACCTTC.

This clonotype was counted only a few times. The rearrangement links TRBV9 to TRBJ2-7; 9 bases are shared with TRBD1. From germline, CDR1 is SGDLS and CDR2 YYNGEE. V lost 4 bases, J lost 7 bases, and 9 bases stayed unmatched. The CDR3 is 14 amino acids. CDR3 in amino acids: CASSPQGASGEQYF. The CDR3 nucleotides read TGTGCCAGCAGCCCACAGGGGGCTTCCGGGGAGCAGTACTTC.

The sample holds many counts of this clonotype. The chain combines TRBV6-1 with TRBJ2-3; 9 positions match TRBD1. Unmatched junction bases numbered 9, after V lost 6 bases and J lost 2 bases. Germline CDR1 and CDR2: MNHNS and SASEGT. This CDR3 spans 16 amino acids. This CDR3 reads CASSPSGTGPTDTQYF. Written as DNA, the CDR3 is TGTGCCAGCAGCCCCTCCGGGACAGGGCCCACAGATACGCAGTATTTT.

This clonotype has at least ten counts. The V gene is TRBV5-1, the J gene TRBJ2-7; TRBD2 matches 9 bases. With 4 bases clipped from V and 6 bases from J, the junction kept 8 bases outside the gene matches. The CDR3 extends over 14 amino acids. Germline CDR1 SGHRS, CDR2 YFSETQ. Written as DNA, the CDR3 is TGCGCCAGCAGCCTACGGCGGGGGGGAAGCGAGCAGTACTTC. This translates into CASSLRRGGSEQYF.

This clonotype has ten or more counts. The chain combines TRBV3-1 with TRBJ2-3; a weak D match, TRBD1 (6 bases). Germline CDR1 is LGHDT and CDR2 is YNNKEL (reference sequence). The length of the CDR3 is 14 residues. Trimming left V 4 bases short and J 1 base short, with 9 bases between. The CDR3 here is CASSPRQGTDTQYF. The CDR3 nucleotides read TGTGCCAGCAGCCCCCGACAGGGCACAGATACGCAGTATTTT.

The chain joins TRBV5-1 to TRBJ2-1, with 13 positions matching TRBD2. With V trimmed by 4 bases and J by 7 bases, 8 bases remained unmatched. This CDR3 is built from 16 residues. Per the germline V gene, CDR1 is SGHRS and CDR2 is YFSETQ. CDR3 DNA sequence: TGCGCCAGCAGCATACTAGCGGGAGGGCATAGGAATGAGCAGTTCTTC. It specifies CASSILAGGHRNEQFF.

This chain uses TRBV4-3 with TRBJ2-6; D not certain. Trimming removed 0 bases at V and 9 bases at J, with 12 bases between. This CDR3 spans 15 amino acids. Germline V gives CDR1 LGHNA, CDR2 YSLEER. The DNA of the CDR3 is TGCGCCAGCAGCCAAGAACCCTCTCCGCGCAACGTCCTGACTTTC. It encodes CASSQEPSPRNVLTF.

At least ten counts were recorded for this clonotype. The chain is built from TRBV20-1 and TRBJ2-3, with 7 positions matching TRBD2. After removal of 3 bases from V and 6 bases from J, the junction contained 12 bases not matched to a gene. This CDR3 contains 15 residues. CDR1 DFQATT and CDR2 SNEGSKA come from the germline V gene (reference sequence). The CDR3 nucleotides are TGCAGTGCTAGCCGCACCGGGACTAAATGGGATACGCAGTATTTT. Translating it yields CSASRTGTKWDTQYF.

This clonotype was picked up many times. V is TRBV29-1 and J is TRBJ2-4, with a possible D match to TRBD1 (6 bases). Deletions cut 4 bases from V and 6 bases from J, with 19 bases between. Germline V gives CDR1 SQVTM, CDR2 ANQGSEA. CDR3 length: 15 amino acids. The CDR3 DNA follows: TGCAGCGTTGGGTCGGGGCAGGGACAAAGAAACATTCAGTACTTC. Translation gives CSVGSGQGQRNIQYF.

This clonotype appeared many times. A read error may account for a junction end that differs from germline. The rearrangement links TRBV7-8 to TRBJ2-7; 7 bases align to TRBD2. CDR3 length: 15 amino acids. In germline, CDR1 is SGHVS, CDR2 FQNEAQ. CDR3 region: CTSSPRWAGAPEQYF. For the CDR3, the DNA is TGTACCAGCAGCCCGCGATGGGCGGGAGCCCCCGAGCAGTACTTC.

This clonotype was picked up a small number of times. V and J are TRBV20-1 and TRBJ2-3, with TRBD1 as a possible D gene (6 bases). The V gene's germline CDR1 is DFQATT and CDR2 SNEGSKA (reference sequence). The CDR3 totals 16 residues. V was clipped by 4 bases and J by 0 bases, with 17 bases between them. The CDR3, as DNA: TGCAGTGCTAACCCCGGACAGACAGATAGCACAGATACGCAGTATTTT. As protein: CSANPGQTDSTDTQYF.

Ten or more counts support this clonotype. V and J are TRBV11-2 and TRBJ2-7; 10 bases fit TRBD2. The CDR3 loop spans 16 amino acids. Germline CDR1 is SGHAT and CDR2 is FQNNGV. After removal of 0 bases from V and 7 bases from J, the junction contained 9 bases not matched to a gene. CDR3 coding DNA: TGTGCCAGCAGCTTAGAACGGGCTAGCGGGAGTAAGGAGCAGTACTTC. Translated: CASSLERASGSKEQYF.